A single sample is the source of the 3 T cell receptor beta chains below, sequenced in a study of control samples from healthy donors and cancer patients. TCRdb keeps only in-frame clones here, not all; method: immunoSEQ multiplex PCR. The top ten hold 6.2% of the sample, which has over 65,000 clones, roughly 92% seen once. The sequenced material came from blood. The receptor set was obtained from a middle-aged woman in good health.

This rearrangement joins TRBV19 to TRBJ1-4; D unresolved. This CDR3 is built from 12 residues. Germline values: CDR1 LNHDA, CDR2 SQIVND (reference sequence). V lost 7 bases to trimming and J lost 11 bases, with 14 bases between them. Here the CDR3 reads CASISTPGKLFF. The CDR3 nucleotides are TGTGCCAGTATATCGACTCCCGGTAAACTGTTTTTT. Filled out from reference TRBV19 and TRBJ1-4, the complete variable domain reads DGGITQSPKYLFRKEGQNVTLSCEQNLNHDAMYWYRQDPGQGLRLIYYSQIVNDFQKGDIAEGYSVSREKKESFPLTVTSAQKNPTAFYLCASISTPGKLFFGSGTQLSVL.

The rearrangement joins TRBV7-9 to TRBJ1-5; D gene uncertain. Germline V gene sequence: CDR1 SEHNR, CDR2 FQNEAQ (reference sequence). V was clipped by 4 bases and J by 3 bases, with 13 bases between them. CDR3 length: 15 residues. This CDR3 is CASSSSGAVNQPQHF. The CDR3 DNA reads as TGTGCCAGCAGCTCGTCGGGAGCCGTCAATCAGCCCCAGCATTTT.

This clone was seen more than once but under ten times. The V and J genes are TRBV3-1 (or the pseudogene TRBV3-2) and TRBJ2-7; D remains unclear. Germline values: CDR1 LGHDT, CDR2 YNNKEL (reference sequence). The V and J ends lost 4 bases and 2 bases respectively, with 15 bases between them. The CDR3 is 15 amino acids. The CDR3 DNA sequence: TGTGCCAGCAGCCCCGGTTGGGGTATGACCTACGAGCAGTACTTC. It is translated as CASSPGWGMTYEQYF.